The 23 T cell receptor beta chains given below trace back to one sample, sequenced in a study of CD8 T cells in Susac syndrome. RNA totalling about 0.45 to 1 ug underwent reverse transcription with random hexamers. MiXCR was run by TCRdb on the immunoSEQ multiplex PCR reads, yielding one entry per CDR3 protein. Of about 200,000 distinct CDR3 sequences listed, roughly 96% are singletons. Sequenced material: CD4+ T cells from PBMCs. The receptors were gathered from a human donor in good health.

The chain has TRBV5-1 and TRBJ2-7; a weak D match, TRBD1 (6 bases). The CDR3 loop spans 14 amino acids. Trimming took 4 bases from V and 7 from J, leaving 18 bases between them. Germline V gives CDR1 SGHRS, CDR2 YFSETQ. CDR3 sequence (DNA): TGCGCCAGCAGCCGGAGCAGGGGCCTAGATGAGCAGTACTTC. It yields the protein CASSRSRGLDEQYF. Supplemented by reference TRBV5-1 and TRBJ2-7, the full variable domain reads KAGVTQTPRYLIKTRGQQVTLSCSPISGHRSVSWYQQTPGQGLQFLFEYFSETQRNKGNFPGRFSGRQFSNSRSEMNVSTLELGDSALYLCASSRSRGLDEQYFGPGTRLTVT.

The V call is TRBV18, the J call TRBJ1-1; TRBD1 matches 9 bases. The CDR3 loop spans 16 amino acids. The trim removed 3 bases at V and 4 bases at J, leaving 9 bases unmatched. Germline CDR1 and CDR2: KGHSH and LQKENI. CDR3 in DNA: TGTGCCAGCTCACCGACCGGGACAGGGAGCGGCACTGAAGCTTTCTTT. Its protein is CASSPTGTGSGTEAFF.

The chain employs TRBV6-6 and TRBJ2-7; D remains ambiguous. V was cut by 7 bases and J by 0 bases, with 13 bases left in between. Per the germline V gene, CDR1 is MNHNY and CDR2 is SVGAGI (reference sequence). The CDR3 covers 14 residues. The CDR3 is CASNLDGSSYEQYF. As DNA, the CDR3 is TGTGCCAGCAATCTTGACGGTAGCTCCTACGAGCAGTACTTC.

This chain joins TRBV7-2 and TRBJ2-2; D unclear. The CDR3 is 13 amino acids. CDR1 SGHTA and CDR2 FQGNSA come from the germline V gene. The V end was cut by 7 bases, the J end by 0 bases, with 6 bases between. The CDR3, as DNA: TGTGCCAGCACCGGAACGAACACCGGGGAGCTGTTTTTT. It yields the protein CASTGTNTGELFF.

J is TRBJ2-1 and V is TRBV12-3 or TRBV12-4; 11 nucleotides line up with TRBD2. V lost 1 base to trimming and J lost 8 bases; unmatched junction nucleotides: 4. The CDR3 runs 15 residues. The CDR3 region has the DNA TGTGCCAGCAGTTTAGGGCTAGCGGGGGGTGATGAGCAGTTCTTC. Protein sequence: CASSLGLAGGDEQFF.

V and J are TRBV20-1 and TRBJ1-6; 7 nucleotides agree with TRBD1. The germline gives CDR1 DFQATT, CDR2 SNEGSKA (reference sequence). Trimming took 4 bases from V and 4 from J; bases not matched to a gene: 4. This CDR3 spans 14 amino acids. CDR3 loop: CSAKGQPYNSPLHF. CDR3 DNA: TGCAGTGCTAAGGGACAGCCTTATAATTCACCCCTCCACTTT.

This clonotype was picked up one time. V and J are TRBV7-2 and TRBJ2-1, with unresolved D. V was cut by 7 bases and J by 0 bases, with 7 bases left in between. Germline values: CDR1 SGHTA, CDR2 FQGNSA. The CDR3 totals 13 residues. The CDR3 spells CASTLGSYNEQFF. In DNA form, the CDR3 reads TGTGCCAGCACCTTGGGCTCCTACAATGAGCAGTTCTTC.

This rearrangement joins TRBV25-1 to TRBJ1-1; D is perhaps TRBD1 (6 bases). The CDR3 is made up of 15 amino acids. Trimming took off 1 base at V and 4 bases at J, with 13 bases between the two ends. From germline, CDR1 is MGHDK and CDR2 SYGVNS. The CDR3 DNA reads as TGTGCCAGCAGTGAATCAGGGGCGCTGGGCACTGAAGCTTTCTTT. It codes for CASSESGALGTEAFF.

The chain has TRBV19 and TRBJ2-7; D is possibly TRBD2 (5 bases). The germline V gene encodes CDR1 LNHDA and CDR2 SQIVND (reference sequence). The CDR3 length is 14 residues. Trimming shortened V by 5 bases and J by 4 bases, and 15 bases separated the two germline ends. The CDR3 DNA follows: TGTGCCAGTAGTCCCGGGGAGCCGGGATACGAGCAGTACTTC. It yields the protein CASSPGEPGYEQYF.

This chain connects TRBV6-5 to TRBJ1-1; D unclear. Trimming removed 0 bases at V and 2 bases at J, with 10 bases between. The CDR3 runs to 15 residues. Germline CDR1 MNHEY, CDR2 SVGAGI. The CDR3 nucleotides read TGTGCCAGCAGTTACTCGAACGGAGAAAACACTGAAGCTTTCTTT. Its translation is CASSYSNGENTEAFF.

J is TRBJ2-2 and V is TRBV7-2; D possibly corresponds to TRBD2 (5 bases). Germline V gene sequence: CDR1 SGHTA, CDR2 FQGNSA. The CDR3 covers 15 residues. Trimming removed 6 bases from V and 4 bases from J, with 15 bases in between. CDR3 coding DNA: TGTGCCAGCAGTCCCCGTCTAGCTGCCACCGGGGAGCTGTTTTTT. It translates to CASSPRLAATGELFF. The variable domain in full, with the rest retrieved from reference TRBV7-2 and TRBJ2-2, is GAGVSQSPSNKVTEKGKDVELRCDPISGHTALYWYRQSLGQGLEFLIYFQGNSAPDKSGLPSDRFSAERTGGSVSTLTIQRTQQEDSAVYLCASSPRLAATGELFFGEGSRLTVL.

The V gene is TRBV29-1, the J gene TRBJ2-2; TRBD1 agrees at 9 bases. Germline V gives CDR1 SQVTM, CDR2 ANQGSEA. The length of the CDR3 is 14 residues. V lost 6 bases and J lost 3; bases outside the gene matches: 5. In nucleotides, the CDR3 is TGCAGCGTGAGGGACAGGGTCGACACCGGGGAGCTGTTTTTT. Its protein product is CSVRDRVDTGELFF.

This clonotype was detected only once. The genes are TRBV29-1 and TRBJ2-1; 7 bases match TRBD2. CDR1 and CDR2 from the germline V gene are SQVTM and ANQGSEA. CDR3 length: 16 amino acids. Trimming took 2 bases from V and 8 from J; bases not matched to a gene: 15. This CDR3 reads CSVEPARAGVEDEQFF. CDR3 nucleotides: TGCAGCGTTGAACCGGCTCGGGCGGGAGTCGAGGATGAGCAGTTCTTC.

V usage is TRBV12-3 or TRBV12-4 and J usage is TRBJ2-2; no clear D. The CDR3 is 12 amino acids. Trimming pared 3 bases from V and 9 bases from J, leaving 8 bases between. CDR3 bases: TGTGCCAGCAGTTTTCCTGGCTGGGAGCTGTTTTTT. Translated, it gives CASSFPGWELFF.

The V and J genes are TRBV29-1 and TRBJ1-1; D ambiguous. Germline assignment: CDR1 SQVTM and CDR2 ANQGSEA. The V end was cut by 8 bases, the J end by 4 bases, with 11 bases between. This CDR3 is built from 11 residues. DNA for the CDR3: TGCAGCTCCTCCGGGTTCACTGAAGCTTTCTTT. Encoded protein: CSSSGFTEAFF.

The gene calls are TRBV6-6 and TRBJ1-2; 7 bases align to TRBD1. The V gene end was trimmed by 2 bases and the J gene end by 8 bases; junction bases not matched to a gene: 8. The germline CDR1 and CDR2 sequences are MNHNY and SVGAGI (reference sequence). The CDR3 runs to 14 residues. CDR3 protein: CASSYTTGPDGYTF. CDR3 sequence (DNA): TGTGCCAGCAGTTACACGACAGGGCCTGACGGCTACACCTTC.

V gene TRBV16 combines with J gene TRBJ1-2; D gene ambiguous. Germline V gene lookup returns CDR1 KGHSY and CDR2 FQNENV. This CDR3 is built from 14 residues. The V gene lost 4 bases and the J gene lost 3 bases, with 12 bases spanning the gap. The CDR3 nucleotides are TGTGCCAGCAGCCTAAGGTCCGGGGACTATGGCTACACCTTC. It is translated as CASSLRSGDYGYTF.

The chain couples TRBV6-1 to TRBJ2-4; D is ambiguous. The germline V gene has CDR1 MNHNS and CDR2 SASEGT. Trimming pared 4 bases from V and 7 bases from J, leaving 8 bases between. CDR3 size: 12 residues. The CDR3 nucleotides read TGTGCCAGCAGTGTAGACCGGAACATTCAGTACTTC. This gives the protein CASSVDRNIQYF.

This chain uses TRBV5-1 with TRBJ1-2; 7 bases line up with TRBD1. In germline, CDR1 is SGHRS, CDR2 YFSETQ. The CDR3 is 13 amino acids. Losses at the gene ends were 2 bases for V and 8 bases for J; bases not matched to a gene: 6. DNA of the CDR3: TGCGCCAGCAGCTTCTTACAGGGGCCCGGCTACACCTTC. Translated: CASSFLQGPGYTF.

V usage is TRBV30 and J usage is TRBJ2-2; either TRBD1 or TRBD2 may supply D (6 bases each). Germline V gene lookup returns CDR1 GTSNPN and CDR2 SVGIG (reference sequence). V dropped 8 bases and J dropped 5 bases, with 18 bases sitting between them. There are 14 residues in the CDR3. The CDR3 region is CAQSRGPGTGELFF. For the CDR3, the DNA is TGTGCCCAAAGTCGGGGGCCAGGGACCGGGGAGCTGTTTTTT. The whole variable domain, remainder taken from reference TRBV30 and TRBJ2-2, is SQTIHQWPATLVQPVGSPLSLECTVEGTSNPNLYWYRQAAGRGLQLLFYSVGIGQISSEVPQNLSASRPQDRQFILSSKKLLLSDSGFYLCAQSRGPGTGELFFGEGSRLTVL.

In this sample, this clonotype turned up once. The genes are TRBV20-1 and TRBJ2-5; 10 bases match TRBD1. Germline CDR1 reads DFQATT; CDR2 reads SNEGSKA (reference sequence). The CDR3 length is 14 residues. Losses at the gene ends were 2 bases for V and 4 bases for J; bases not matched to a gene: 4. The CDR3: CSARSGQGSETQYF. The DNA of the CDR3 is TGCAGTGCTAGATCGGGACAGGGGTCAGAGACCCAGTACTTC.

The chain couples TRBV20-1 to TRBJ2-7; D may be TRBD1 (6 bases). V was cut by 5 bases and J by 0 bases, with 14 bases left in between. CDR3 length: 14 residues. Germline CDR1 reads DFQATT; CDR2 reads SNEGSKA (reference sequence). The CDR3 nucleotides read TGCAGTGCTCCACGACAGGACGGCTCCTACGAGCAGTACTTC. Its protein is CSAPRQDGSYEQYF.

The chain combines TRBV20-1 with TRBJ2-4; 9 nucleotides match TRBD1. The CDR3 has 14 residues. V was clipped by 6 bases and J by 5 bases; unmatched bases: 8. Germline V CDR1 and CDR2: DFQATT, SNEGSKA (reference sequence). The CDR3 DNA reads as TGCAGTGCGTTGCCGGGACAGGGTCAAAACATTCAGTACTTC. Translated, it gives CSALPGQGQNIQYF.